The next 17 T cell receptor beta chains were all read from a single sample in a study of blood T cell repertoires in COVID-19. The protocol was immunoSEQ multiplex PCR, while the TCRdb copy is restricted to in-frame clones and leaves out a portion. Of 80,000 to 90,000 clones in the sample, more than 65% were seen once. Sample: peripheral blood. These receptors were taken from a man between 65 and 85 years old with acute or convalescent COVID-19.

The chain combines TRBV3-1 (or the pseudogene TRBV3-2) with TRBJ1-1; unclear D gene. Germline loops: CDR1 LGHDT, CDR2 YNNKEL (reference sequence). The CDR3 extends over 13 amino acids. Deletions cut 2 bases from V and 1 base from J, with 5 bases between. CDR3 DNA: TGTGCCAGCAGCCAATCAGGGAACACTGAAGCTTTCTTT. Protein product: CASSQSGNTEAFF.

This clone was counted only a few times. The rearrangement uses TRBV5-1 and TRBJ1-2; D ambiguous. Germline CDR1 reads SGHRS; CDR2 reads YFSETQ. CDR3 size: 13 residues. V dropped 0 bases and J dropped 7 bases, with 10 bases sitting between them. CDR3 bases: TGCGCCAGCAGCTTGGTTGCACAGAGTGGCTACACCTTC. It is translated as CASSLVAQSGYTF.

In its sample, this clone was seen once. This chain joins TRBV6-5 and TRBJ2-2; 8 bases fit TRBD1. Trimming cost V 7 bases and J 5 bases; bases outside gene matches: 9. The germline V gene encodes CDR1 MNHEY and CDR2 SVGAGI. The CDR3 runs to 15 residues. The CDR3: CASTNRQGWTGELFF. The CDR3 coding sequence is TGTGCCAGCACTAACAGACAGGGGTGGACCGGGGAGCTGTTTTTT.

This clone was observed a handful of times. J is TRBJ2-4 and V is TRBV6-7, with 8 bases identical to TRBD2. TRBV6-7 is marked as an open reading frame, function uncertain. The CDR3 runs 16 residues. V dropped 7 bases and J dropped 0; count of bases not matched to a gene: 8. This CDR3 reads CASTEAGVLAKNIQYF. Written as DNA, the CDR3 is TGTGCCAGCACCGAAGCGGGGGTATTAGCCAAAAACATTCAGTACTTC.

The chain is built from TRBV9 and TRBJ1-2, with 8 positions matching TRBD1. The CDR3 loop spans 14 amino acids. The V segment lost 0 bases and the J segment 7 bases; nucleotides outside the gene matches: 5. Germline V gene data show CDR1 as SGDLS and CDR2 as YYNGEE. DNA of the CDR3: TGTGCCAGCAGCGTAGGGACAGGGATTGGTGGCTACACCTTC. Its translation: CASSVGTGIGGYTF. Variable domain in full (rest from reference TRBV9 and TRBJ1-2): DSGVTQTPKHLITATGQRVTLRCSPRSGDLSVYWYQQSLDQGLQFLIQYYNGEERAKGNILERFSAQQFPDLHSELNLSSLELGDSALYFCASSVGTGIGGYTFGSGTRLTVV.

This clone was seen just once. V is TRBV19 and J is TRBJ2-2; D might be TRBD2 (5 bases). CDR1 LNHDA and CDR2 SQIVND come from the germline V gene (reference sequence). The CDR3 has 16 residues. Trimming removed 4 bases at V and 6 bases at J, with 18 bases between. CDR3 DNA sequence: TGTGCCAGTAGTACTCCAGACGAGGGATCCCCCGGGGAGCTGTTTTTT. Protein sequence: CASSTPDEGSPGELFF. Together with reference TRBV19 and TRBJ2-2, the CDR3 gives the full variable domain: DGGITQSPKYLFRKEGQNVTLSCEQNLNHDAMYWYRQDPGQGLRLIYYSQIVNDFQKGDIAEGYSVSREKKESFPLTVTSAQKNPTAFYLCASSTPDEGSPGELFFGEGSRLTVL.

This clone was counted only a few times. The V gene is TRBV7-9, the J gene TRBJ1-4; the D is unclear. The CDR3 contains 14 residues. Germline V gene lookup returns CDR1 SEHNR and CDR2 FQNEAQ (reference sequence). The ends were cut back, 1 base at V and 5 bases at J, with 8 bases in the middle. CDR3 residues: CASSLEQVNEKLFF. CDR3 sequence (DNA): TGTGCCAGCAGCTTAGAACAAGTGAATGAAAAACTGTTTTTT.

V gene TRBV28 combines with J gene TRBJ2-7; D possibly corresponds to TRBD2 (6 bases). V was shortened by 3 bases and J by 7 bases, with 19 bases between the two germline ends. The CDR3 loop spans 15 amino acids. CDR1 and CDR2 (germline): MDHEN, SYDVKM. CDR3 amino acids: CASSLGGEIVREQYV. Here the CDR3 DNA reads TGTGCCAGCAGTTTGGGCGGGGAAATAGTAAGGGAGCAGTACGTC.

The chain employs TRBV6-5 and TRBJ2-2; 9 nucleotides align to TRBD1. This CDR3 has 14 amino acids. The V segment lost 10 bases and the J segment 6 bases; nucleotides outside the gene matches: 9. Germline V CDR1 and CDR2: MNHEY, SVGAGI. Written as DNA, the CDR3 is TGTGCCACGCGGGACAGGGTATTAGCCGGGGAGCTGTTTTTT. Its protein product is CATRDRVLAGELFF.

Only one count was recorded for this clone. CDR3 nucleotides: TGTGCCAGCAGTGACGGGACTGACGGTGAGACCCAGTACTTC. It specifies CASSDGTDGETQYF. The rearrangement joins TRBV2 to TRBJ2-5; D might be TRBD2 (6 bases). The germline CDR1 and CDR2 sequences are SNHLY and FYNNEI. Trimming cost V 3 bases and J 5 bases, with 13 bases left between them. CDR3 size: 14 residues.

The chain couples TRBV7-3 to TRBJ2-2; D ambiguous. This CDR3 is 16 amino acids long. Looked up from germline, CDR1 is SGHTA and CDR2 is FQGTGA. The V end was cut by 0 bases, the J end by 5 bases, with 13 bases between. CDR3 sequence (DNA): TGTGCCAGCAGCTTAACGAGCGCGCCCGGGACCGGGGAGCTGTTTTTT. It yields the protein CASSLTSAPGTGELFF.

CDR3 loop: CASSLGGQGWYEQYF. The CDR3 coding sequence is TGTGCCAGCAGTTTAGGGGGACAGGGGTGGTACGAGCAGTACTTC. This chain links TRBV6-5 with TRBJ2-7; the match to TRBD1 covers 10 bases. The germline V gene has CDR1 MNHEY and CDR2 SVGAGI. The CDR3 spans 15 residues. The V gene end was trimmed by 4 bases and the J gene end by 4 bases; junction bases not matched to a gene: 7.

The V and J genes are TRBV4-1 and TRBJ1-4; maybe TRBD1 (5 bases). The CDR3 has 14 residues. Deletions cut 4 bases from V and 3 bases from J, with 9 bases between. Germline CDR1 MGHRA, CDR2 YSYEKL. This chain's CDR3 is CASSRQGANEKLFF. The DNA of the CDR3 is TGCGCCAGCAGCCGGCAGGGTGCTAATGAAAAACTGTTTTTT.

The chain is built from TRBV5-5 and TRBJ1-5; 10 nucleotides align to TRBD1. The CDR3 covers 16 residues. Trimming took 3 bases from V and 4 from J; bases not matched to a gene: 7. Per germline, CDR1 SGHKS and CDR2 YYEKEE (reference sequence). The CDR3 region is CASSSTGGWSNQPQHF. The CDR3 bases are TGTGCCAGCAGCTCGACAGGGGGCTGGAGTAATCAGCCCCAGCATTTT.

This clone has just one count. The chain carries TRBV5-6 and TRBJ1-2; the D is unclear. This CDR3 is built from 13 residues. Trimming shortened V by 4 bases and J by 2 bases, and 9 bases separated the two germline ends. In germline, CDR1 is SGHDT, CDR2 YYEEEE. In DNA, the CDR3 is TGTGCCAGCAGCCCACTACGGAACTATGGCTACACCTTC. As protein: CASSPLRNYGYTF.

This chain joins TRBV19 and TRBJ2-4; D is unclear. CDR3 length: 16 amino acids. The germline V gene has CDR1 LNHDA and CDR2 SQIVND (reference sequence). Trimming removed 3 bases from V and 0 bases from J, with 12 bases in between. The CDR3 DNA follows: TGTGCCAGTAGTATGTTTTTCAGGCTAGCCAAAAACATTCAGTACTTC. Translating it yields CASSMFFRLAKNIQYF.

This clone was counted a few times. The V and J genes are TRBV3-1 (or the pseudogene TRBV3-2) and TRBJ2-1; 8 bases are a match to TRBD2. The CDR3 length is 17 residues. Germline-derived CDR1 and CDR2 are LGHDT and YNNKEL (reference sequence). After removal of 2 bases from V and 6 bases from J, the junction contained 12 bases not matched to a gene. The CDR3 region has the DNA TGTGCCAGCAGCCAACGAATCTTGGCGGGGGGCCTCAATGAGCAGTTCTTC. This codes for CASSQRILAGGLNEQFF.